This TCR beta chain was found in a study of blood T cell repertoires in COVID-19. Trimming took 4 bases from V and 4 from J, leaving 10 bases between them. There are 13 residues in the CDR3. CDR1 and CDR2 (germline): LNHNV, YYDKDF (reference sequence). Living in under 30 US areas, the participants were between roughly 18 and 90 years of age. Cohort placement rested on clinical history that participants reported themselves. Two negative PCRs, clearance, or symptom resolution were required of recovered Cohort 3 donors. The repertoire was sequenced with immunoSEQ multiplex PCR; TCRdb's copy has only in-frame clones and lacks some. Altogether a few hundred thousand clones are present, approximately 84% being singletons, with the ten largest covering 2.5% to 3%.

The receptor comes from a woman aged 25 to 39 who had recovered from COVID-19. Specimen: PBMCs or T cells enriched from blood (not recorded which). The gene calls are TRBV15 and TRBJ1-1; D remains unclear. CDR3 DNA: TGTGCCACCAGCAAAGTGCGTAGCACTGAAGCTTTCTTT. Its translation: CATSKVRSTEAFF. Using reference TRBV15 and TRBJ1-1 for the parts outside the CDR3, the full variable domain is DAMVIQNPRYQVTQFGKPVTLSCSQTLNHNVMYWYQQKSSQAPKLLFHYYDKDFNNEADTPDNFQSRRPNTSFCFLDIRSPGLGDTAMYLCATSKVRSTEAFFGQGTRLTVV.